This entry concerns a single T cell receptor (beta chain). Germline-derived CDR1 and CDR2 are MNHEY and SMNVEV (reference sequence). The CDR3 contains 12 residues. TCRdb reprocessed the 5' RACE reads and reports one entry per CDR3 protein, with no DNA. Listed are about 110,000 distinct CDR3 sequences; around 20% falls within the top ten. The data were taken from a study of T cells expressing NK-cell markers. The TCR originated in a woman between 18 and 69 years old in good health. The chain has TRBV27 and TRBJ2-1; TCRdb returns TRBD1, unconfirmable since there is no DNA. The specimen sequenced was blood T cells: a sorted CD56 or NKG2C T cell subset, CD4+ or CD8+ T cells, or bulk PBMC T cells (not recorded which). The chain's CDR3 is CASSLGGWEQFF.